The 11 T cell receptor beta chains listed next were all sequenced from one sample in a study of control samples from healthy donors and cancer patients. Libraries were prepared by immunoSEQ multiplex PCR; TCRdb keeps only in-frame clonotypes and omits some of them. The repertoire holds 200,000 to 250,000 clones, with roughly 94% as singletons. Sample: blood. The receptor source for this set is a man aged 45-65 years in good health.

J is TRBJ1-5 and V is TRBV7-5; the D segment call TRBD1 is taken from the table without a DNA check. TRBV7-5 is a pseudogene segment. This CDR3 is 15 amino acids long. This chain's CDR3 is CVRSRDIKGNQPQHF. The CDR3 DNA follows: TGTGTCAGAAGCCGGGACATTAAGGGCAATCAGCCCCAGCATTTT.

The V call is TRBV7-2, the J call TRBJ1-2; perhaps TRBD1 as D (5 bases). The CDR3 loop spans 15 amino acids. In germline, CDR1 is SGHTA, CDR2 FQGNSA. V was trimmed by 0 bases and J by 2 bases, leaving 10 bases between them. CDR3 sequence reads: CASSLAGPPNYGYTF. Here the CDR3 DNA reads TGTGCCAGCAGCTTAGCGGGACCTCCAAACTATGGCTACACCTTC.

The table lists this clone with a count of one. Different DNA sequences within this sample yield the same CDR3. CDR3 sequence: CASSRGDRSTGELFF. Written as DNA, the CDR3 is TGCGCCAGCAGCCGAGGGGACAGGTCCACCGGGGAGCTGTTTTTT. V usage is TRBV5-1 and J usage is TRBJ2-2, with 8 bases matching TRBD1. The junction had 6 bases not matched to a gene; V was cut back by 4 bases and J by 4 bases. CDR1 and CDR2 from the germline V gene are SGHRS and YFSETQ. CDR3 size: 15 residues.

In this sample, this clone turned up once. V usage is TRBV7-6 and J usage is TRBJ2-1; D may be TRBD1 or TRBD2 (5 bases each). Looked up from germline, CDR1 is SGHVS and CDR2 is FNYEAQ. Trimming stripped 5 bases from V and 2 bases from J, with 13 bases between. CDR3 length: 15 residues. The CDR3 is CASSPPGGTYNEQFF. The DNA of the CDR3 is TGTGCCAGCAGCCCGCCTGGGGGTACCTACAATGAGCAGTTCTTC.

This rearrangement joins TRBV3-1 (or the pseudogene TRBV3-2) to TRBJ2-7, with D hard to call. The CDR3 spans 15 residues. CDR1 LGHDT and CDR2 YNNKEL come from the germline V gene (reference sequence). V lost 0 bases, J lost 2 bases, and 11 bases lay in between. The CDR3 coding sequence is TGTGCCAGCAGCCAAGATCTCCGGGTCACCTACGAGCAGTACTTC. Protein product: CASSQDLRVTYEQYF.

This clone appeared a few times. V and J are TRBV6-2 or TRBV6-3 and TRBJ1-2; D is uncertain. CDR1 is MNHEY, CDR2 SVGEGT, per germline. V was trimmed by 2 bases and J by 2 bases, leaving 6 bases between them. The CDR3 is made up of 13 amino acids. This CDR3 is CASSYPGNYGYTF. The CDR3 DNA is TGTGCCAGCAGTTACCCAGGAAACTATGGCTACACCTTC.

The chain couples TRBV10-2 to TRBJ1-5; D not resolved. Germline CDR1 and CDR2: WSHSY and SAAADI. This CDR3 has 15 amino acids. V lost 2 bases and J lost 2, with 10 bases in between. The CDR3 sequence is CASSEGGQGNQPQHF. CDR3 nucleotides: TGCGCCAGCAGTGAGGGAGGCCAGGGCAATCAGCCCCAGCATTTT.

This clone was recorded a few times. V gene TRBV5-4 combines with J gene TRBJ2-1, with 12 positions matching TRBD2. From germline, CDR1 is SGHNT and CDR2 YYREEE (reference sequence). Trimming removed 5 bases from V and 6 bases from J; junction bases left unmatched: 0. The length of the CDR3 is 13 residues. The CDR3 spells CASRLAGGNEQFF. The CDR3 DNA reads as TGTGCCAGCAGACTAGCGGGGGGCAATGAGCAGTTCTTC.

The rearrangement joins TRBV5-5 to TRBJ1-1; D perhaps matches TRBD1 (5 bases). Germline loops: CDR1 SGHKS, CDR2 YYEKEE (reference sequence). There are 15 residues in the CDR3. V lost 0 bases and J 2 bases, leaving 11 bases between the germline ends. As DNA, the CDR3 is TGTGCCAGCAGCTTGGCCCCGGGGCAAAACACTGAAGCTTTCTTT. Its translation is CASSLAPGQNTEAFF.

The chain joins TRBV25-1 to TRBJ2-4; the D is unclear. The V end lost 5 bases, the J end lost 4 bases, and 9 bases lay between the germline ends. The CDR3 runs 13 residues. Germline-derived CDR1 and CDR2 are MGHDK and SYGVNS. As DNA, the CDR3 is TGTGCCAGCAGTTCAAAGACTAAAAACATTCAGTACTTC. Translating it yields CASSSKTKNIQYF.

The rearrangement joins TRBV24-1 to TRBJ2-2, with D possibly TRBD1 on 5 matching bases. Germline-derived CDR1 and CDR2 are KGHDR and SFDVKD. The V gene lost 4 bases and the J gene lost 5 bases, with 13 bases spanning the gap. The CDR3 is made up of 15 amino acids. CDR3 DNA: TGTGCCACCAGTGACCCACAGGAATTTACCGGGGAGCTGTTTTTT. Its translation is CATSDPQEFTGELFF.